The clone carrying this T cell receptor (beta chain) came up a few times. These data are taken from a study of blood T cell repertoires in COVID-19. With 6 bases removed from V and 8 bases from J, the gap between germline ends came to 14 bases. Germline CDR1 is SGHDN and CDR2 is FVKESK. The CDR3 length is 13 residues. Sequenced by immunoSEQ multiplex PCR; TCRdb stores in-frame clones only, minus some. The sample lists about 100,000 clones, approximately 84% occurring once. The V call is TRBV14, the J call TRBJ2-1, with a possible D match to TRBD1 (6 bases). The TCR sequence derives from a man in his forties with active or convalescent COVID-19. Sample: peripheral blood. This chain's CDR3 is CASSRDRTDEQFF. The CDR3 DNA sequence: TGTGCCAGCAGTCGTGACAGGACGGATGAGCAGTTCTTC.